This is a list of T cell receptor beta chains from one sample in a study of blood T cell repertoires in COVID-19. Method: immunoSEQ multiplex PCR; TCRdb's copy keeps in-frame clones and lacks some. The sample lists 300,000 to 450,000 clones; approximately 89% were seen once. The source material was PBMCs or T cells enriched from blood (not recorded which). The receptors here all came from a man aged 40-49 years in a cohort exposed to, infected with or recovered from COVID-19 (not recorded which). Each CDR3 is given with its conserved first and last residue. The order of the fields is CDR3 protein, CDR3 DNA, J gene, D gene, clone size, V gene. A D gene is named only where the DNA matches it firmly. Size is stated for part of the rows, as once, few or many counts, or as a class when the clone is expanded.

CDR3 protein: CAWTLAGALGELFF; CDR3 DNA: TGTGCCTGGACTCTAGCGGGAGCACTCGGGGAGCTGTTTTTT; J gene: TRBJ2-2; D gene: TRBD2; clone size: -; V gene: TRBV30
CDR3 protein: CASSLNGAGADYGYTF; CDR3 DNA: TGTGCCAGCAGCTTGAACGGGGCAGGGGCGGACTATGGCTACACCTTC; J gene: TRBJ1-2; D gene: -; clone size: -; V gene: TRBV5-6
CDR3 protein: CASSLVSGTIPHEQFF; CDR3 DNA: TGTGCCAGCAGCTTAGTCTCTGGGACTATTCCCCATGAGCAGTTCTTC; J gene: TRBJ2-1; D gene: TRBD2; clone size: -; V gene: TRBV7-2
CDR3 protein: CASSQLGLGLIDEQFF; CDR3 DNA: TGTGCCAGCAGCCAATTGGGACTAGGATTGATCGATGAGCAGTTCTTC; J gene: TRBJ2-1; D gene: TRBD2; clone size: -; V gene: TRBV14
CDR3 protein: CASSQNDRVGEQYF; CDR3 DNA: TGCGCCAGCAGCCAAAACGACAGGGTTGGGGAGCAGTACTTC; J gene: TRBJ2-7; D gene: TRBD1; clone size: -; V gene: TRBV5-1
CDR3 protein: CASSLDRIAYEQYF; CDR3 DNA: TGCGCCAGCAGCTTGGACAGGATTGCCTACGAGCAGTACTTC; J gene: TRBJ2-7; D gene: -; clone size: -; V gene: TRBV5-1
CDR3 protein: CAWTRTSAHNEQFF; CDR3 DNA: TGTGCCTGGACCCGGACTAGCGCCCACAATGAGCAGTTCTTC; J gene: TRBJ2-1; D gene: TRBD2; clone size: -; V gene: TRBV30
CDR3 protein: CASSEGTGGFVEAFF; CDR3 DNA: TGTGCCAGCAGCGAAGGGACAGGGGGCTTCGTGGAAGCTTTCTTT; J gene: TRBJ1-1; D gene: TRBD1; clone size: -; V gene: TRBV7-9
CDR3 protein: CASRGGQGGWTEAFF; CDR3 DNA: TGTGCCAGCAGGGGAGGACAGGGTGGCTGGACTGAAGCTTTCTTT; J gene: TRBJ1-1; D gene: TRBD1; clone size: -; V gene: TRBV28
CDR3 protein: CASSSQGTRQETQYF; CDR3 DNA: TGTGCCAGCAGTTCCCAGGGGACACGCCAAGAGACCCAGTACTTC; J gene: TRBJ2-5; D gene: -; clone size: -; V gene: TRBV6-2/TRBV6-3
CDR3 protein: CASSLFQGHNEKLFF; CDR3 DNA: TGTGCCAGCAGCTTATTCCAGGGTCATAATGAAAAACTGTTTTTT; J gene: TRBJ1-4; D gene: -; clone size: -; V gene: TRBV7-2
CDR3 protein: CASRRTGEASYEQYF; CDR3 DNA: TGTGCCAGCCGTCGTACAGGGGAGGCCTCCTACGAGCAGTACTTC; J gene: TRBJ2-7; D gene: -; clone size: -; V gene: TRBV13
CDR3 protein: CASTARQGKNSPLHF; CDR3 DNA: TGTGCCAGCACAGCCCGACAGGGAAAAAATTCACCCCTCCACTTT; J gene: TRBJ1-6; D gene: TRBD1; clone size: once; V gene: TRBV28
CDR3 protein: CASSFGRPSGANVLTF; CDR3 DNA: TGTGCCAGCAGCTTTGGCAGGCCCTCTGGGGCCAACGTCCTGACTTTC; J gene: TRBJ2-6; D gene: -; clone size: -; V gene: TRBV11-1
CDR3 protein: CASSLESGTGELFF; CDR3 DNA: TGTGCCAGTAGCCTTGAGTCAGGGACCGGGGAGCTGTTTTTT; J gene: TRBJ2-2; D gene: -; clone size: -; V gene: TRBV19
CDR3 protein: CASSLQGAGSNEKLFF; CDR3 DNA: TGTGCCAGCAGCCTACAGGGGGCGGGTTCTAATGAAAAACTGTTTTTT; J gene: TRBJ1-4; D gene: TRBD1; clone size: once; V gene: TRBV27
CDR3 protein: CAIGGQGNTIYF; CDR3 DNA: TGTGCCATCGGCGGACAGGGAAACACCATATATTTT; J gene: TRBJ1-3; D gene: -; clone size: -; V gene: TRBV10-3
CDR3 protein: CASSQGSGQLNTEAFF; CDR3 DNA: TGCGCCAGCAGCCAAGGTTCAGGACAGTTGAACACTGAAGCTTTCTTT; J gene: TRBJ1-1; D gene: -; clone size: -; V gene: TRBV4-1
CDR3 protein: CASSAQGNNEQFF; CDR3 DNA: TGTGCCAGCAGTGCCCAGGGGAACAATGAGCAGTTCTTC; J gene: TRBJ2-1; D gene: -; clone size: -; V gene: TRBV2
CDR3 protein: CASSLTVGGVDEKLFF; CDR3 DNA: TGTGCCAGCAGCTTGACAGTAGGAGGAGTTGATGAAAAACTGTTTTTT; J gene: TRBJ1-4; D gene: -; clone size: -; V gene: TRBV5-6
CDR3 protein: CASSISGGRTYEQYF; CDR3 DNA: TGTGCCAGTAGTATATCCGGCGGAAGAACCTACGAGCAGTACTTC; J gene: TRBJ2-7; D gene: -; clone size: -; V gene: TRBV19
CDR3 protein: CAWSVLGNTIYF; CDR3 DNA: TGTGCCTGGAGTGTACTTGGAAACACCATATATTTT; J gene: TRBJ1-3; D gene: -; clone size: -; V gene: TRBV30
CDR3 protein: CASSSTGGETQYF; CDR3 DNA: TGTGCCAGCTCATCTACAGGTGGGGAGACCCAGTACTTC; J gene: TRBJ2-5; D gene: -; clone size: once; V gene: TRBV18
CDR3 protein: CASSIDRVRADTQYF; CDR3 DNA: TGTGCCAGTAGTATCGACAGGGTCCGCGCAGATACGCAGTATTTT; J gene: TRBJ2-3; D gene: TRBD1; clone size: -; V gene: TRBV19
CDR3 protein: CASSVSGFPNSNQPQHF; CDR3 DNA: TGTGCCAGCAGTGTTTCGGGGTTTCCTAATAGCAATCAGCCCCAGCATTTT; J gene: TRBJ1-5; D gene: -; clone size: -; V gene: TRBV27
CDR3 protein: CASSPNRGLGNEQFF; CDR3 DNA: TGTGCCAGTAGTCCCAACAGGGGGCTTGGGAATGAGCAGTTCTTC; J gene: TRBJ2-1; D gene: TRBD1; clone size: once; V gene: TRBV19
CDR3 protein: CASSWGGDNQPQHF; CDR3 DNA: TGTGCCAGCAGTTGGGGCGGGGATAATCAGCCCCAGCATTTT; J gene: TRBJ1-5; D gene: -; clone size: -; V gene: TRBV28
CDR3 protein: CASSQGDRGYNQPQHF; CDR3 DNA: TGTGCCAGCAGCCAAGGGGACAGGGGTTACAATCAGCCCCAGCATTTT; J gene: TRBJ1-5; D gene: TRBD1; clone size: -; V gene: TRBV3-1/TRBV3-2
CDR3 protein: CASRDPTSGSLYETQYF; CDR3 DNA: TGTGCCAGCAGAGACCCGACTAGCGGGAGTTTATATGAGACCCAGTACTTC; J gene: TRBJ2-5; D gene: TRBD2; clone size: -; V gene: TRBV2
CDR3 protein: CSVAAGGLGSYNEQFF; CDR3 DNA: TGCAGCGTTGCGGCGGGAGGATTGGGATCCTACAATGAGCAGTTCTTC; J gene: TRBJ2-1; D gene: TRBD2; clone size: few; V gene: TRBV29-1
CDR3 protein: CASSRQKATNEKLFF; CDR3 DNA: TGTGCCAGCTCTCGACAGAAAGCAACTAATGAAAAACTGTTTTTT; J gene: TRBJ1-4; D gene: -; clone size: -; V gene: TRBV18
CDR3 protein: CAWSGGAGYTF; CDR3 DNA: TGTGCCTGGAGCGGGGGGGCTGGCTACACCTTC; J gene: TRBJ1-2; D gene: -; clone size: -; V gene: TRBV30
CDR3 protein: CASRLRVGANTEAFF; CDR3 DNA: TGTGCCAGCAGACTTCGTGTAGGGGCGAACACTGAAGCTTTCTTT; J gene: TRBJ1-1; D gene: -; clone size: few; V gene: TRBV3-1/TRBV3-2
CDR3 protein: CASSYGTGGEAFF; CDR3 DNA: TGTGCCAGCAGTTACGGGACAGGGGGCGAAGCTTTCTTT; J gene: TRBJ1-1; D gene: TRBD1; clone size: -; V gene: TRBV28
CDR3 protein: CSVKAAGGGTEAFF; CDR3 DNA: TGCAGCGTTAAAGCGGCAGGCGGGGGAACTGAAGCTTTCTTT; J gene: TRBJ1-1; D gene: -; clone size: -; V gene: TRBV29-1
CDR3 protein: CAITGTADADTGYTF; CDR3 DNA: TGTGCCATCACCGGGACAGCTGACGCGGATACGGGCTACACCTTC; J gene: TRBJ1-2; D gene: TRBD1; clone size: -; V gene: TRBV10-3
CDR3 protein: CASSVDSQVDTQYF; CDR3 DNA: TGTGCCAGCAGCGTAGACAGCCAGGTAGATACGCAGTATTTT; J gene: TRBJ2-3; D gene: -; clone size: -; V gene: TRBV9
CDR3 protein: CATSRGTGIEETQYF; CDR3 DNA: TGTGCCACCAGCAGGGGTACAGGGATTGAGGAGACCCAGTACTTC; J gene: TRBJ2-5; D gene: -; clone size: -; V gene: TRBV15
CDR3 protein: CATSSPSYNYGYTF; CDR3 DNA: TGTGCCACCAGCAGTCCCAGTTATAACTATGGCTACACCTTC; J gene: TRBJ1-2; D gene: -; clone size: -; V gene: TRBV15
CDR3 protein: CASSSGTGVNTEAFF; CDR3 DNA: TGTGCCAGCAGTTCCGGGACAGGTGTGAACACTGAAGCTTTCTTT; J gene: TRBJ1-1; D gene: TRBD1; clone size: -; V gene: TRBV2
CDR3 protein: CASSPGGARTDTQYF; CDR3 DNA: TGTGCCAGCAGCCCGGGTGGGGCCCGCACAGATACGCAGTATTTT; J gene: TRBJ2-3; D gene: -; clone size: -; V gene: TRBV7-3
CDR3 protein: CASSPSQLAGSYNEQFF; CDR3 DNA: TGTGCCAGCTCACCATCCCAATTAGCGGGATCTTACAATGAGCAGTTCTTC; J gene: TRBJ2-1; D gene: TRBD2; clone size: -; V gene: TRBV18
CDR3 protein: CASSPLRDYEQYF; CDR3 DNA: TGTGCCAGCTCACCACTCAGGGACTACGAGCAGTACTTC; J gene: TRBJ2-7; D gene: -; clone size: once; V gene: TRBV18
CDR3 protein: CASRFSYEQYF; CDR3 DNA: TGTGCCAGCCGTTTCTCCTACGAGCAGTACTTC; J gene: TRBJ2-7; D gene: -; clone size: -; V gene: TRBV2
CDR3 protein: CASSLELPYNEQFF; CDR3 DNA: TGTGCCAGCAGCTTAGAACTACCCTACAATGAGCAGTTCTTC; J gene: TRBJ2-1; D gene: -; clone size: -; V gene: TRBV7-9
CDR3 protein: CASTFRGSYEQYF; CDR3 DNA: TGTGCCAGCACCTTCAGGGGATCCTACGAGCAGTACTTC; J gene: TRBJ2-7; D gene: -; clone size: -; V gene: TRBV7-2
CDR3 protein: CASGTGLEKYEQYF; CDR3 DNA: TGTGCCTCAGGGACGGGACTAGAAAAGTACGAGCAGTACTTC; J gene: TRBJ2-7; D gene: TRBD2; clone size: -; V gene: TRBV10-3
CDR3 protein: CASSRQADEAFF; CDR3 DNA: TGTGCCAGCAGTCGCCAGGCAGACGAAGCTTTCTTT; J gene: TRBJ1-1; D gene: -; clone size: -; V gene: TRBV2